A single sample gave rise to the 23 T cell receptor beta chains below, sequenced in a study of identical twins. A single record per CDR3 protein comes from TCRdb applying MiXCR to the 5' RACE reads. Here the sample spans more than 400,000 distinct CDR3 sequences, about 15% being singletons. This sample was also put to use in a study of yellow fever vaccine responses in identical twins.

Sequencing input: CD4+ T cells sorted from blood. The receptors were gathered from a woman in her late teens or twenties in good health.

The chain is built from TRBV6-5 and TRBJ2-3; tentatively, D is TRBD1 or TRBD2 (7 bases each). The length of the CDR3 is 16 residues. The ends were cut back, 2 bases at V and 1 base at J, with 13 bases in the middle. Germline V gene lookup returns CDR1 MNHEY and CDR2 SVGAGI. CDR3 residues: CASSYGRGPRTDTQYF. CDR3 DNA: TGTGCCAGCAGTTACGGGAGGGGGCCCCGCACAGATACGCAGTATTTT.

The V gene is TRBV12-3 or TRBV12-4, the J gene TRBJ2-6; D perhaps matches TRBD1 (5 bases). The CDR3 is made up of 15 amino acids. V lost 6 bases and J lost 3, with 12 bases in between. Here the CDR3 reads CASRPQGDGANVLTF. DNA for the CDR3: TGTGCCAGCAGACCCCAGGGTGATGGGGCCAACGTCCTGACTTTC.

V usage is TRBV7-2 and J usage is TRBJ2-7; no definite D call. The V gene's germline CDR1 is SGHTA and CDR2 FQGNSA. V was pared by 6 bases and J by 0 bases, with 12 bases between. This CDR3 region has 14 residues. The chain's CDR3 is CASSTGLSSYEQYF. CDR3 in DNA: TGTGCCAGCAGTACCGGTCTTAGCTCCTACGAGCAGTACTTC. The whole variable domain, remainder taken from reference TRBV7-2 and TRBJ2-7, is GAGVSQSPSNKVTEKGKDVELRCDPISGHTALYWYRQSLGQGLEFLIYFQGNSAPDKSGLPSDRFSAERTGGSVSTLTIQRTQQEDSAVYLCASSTGLSSYEQYFGPGTRLTVT.

The chain couples TRBV5-1 to TRBJ2-7; D might be TRBD1 (5 bases). The V gene's germline CDR1 is SGHRS and CDR2 YFSETQ. The CDR3 has 13 amino acids. V was pared by 1 base and J by 3 bases, with 8 bases between. The CDR3 bases are TGCGCCAGCAGCTTGACAGGCGGCTACGAGCAGTACTTC. Its protein product is CASSLTGGYEQYF. The variable domain in full, with the rest retrieved from reference TRBV5-1 and TRBJ2-7, is KAGVTQTPRYLIKTRGQQVTLSCSPISGHRSVSWYQQTPGQGLQFLFEYFSETQRNKGNFPGRFSGRQFSNSRSEMNVSTLELGDSALYLCASSLTGGYEQYFGPGTRLTVT.

This clonotype was observed a few times. The chain links TRBV6-1 to TRBJ2-1; TRBD1 might be the D (6 bases). Deletions cut 7 bases from V and 0 bases from J, with 19 bases between. The germline gives CDR1 MNHNS, CDR2 SASEGT. This CDR3 comprises 17 residues. The CDR3 DNA sequence: TGTGCCAGCACCTATAAAGCGACAGGAGACTCCTACAATGAGCAGTTCTTC. Translation gives CASTYKATGDSYNEQFF.

The CDR3, as DNA: TGTGCCACCAGCAGAGATCTAAGCAGGGGCCCCCCGAACACCGGGGAGCTGTTTTTT. This translates into CATSRDLSRGPPNTGELFF. V usage is TRBV15 and J usage is TRBJ2-2; possible D gene TRBD1, 6 bases. CDR3 size: 19 residues. CDR1 and CDR2 (germline): LNHNV, YYDKDF (reference sequence). The germline V and J ends were trimmed by 0 bases and 0 bases, with 17 bases remaining between them.

This clonotype was recorded a few times. The V and J genes are TRBV20-1 and TRBJ1-5; perhaps TRBD1 as D (6 bases). Germline V gene sequence: CDR1 DFQATT, CDR2 SNEGSKA (reference sequence). The V end was cut by 2 bases, the J end by 3 bases, with 17 bases between. The CDR3 has 16 amino acids. As DNA, the CDR3 is TGCAGTGCTAGATCCCGCGCGGGGGGCCCCAATCAGCCCCAGCATTTT. This translates into CSARSRAGGPNQPQHF.

This clonotype came up a few times. The chain joins TRBV20-1 to TRBJ2-7; 10 bases match TRBD2. Per germline, CDR1 DFQATT and CDR2 SNEGSKA (reference sequence). The V and J ends lost 5 bases and 4 bases, in that order; junction bases with no gene match: 14. This CDR3 is built from 16 residues. CDR3: CSADRITSGTRYEQYF. CDR3 DNA sequence: TGCAGTGCTGACCGTATAACTAGCGGGACGCGATACGAGCAGTACTTC.

The V and J genes are TRBV20-1 and TRBJ2-1, with D perhaps TRBD1 (5 bases). Germline lookup yields CDR1 DFQATT and CDR2 SNEGSKA (reference sequence). This CDR3 is 16 amino acids long. The V gene lost 1 base and the J gene lost 0 bases, with 13 bases spanning the gap. This CDR3 reads CSARVPDRSSYNEQFF. The DNA of the CDR3 is TGCAGTGCTAGAGTCCCCGACAGAAGCTCCTACAATGAGCAGTTCTTC.

At least ten counts were recorded for this clonotype. This chain connects TRBV12-3 or TRBV12-4 to TRBJ1-2; D gene uncertain. The CDR3 contains 13 residues. Trimming pared 6 bases from V and 5 bases from J, leaving 13 bases between. As DNA, the CDR3 is TGTGCCAGCAGCCCTCTTGAAGTATATGGCTACACCTTC. This gives the protein CASSPLEVYGYTF.

This clonotype was counted at least ten times. This chain links TRBV25-1 with TRBJ2-1; D uncertain. CDR3 length: 11 amino acids. V lost 4 bases and J lost 7, with 5 bases in between. Germline V gene data show CDR1 as MGHDK and CDR2 as SYGVNS. This chain's CDR3 is CASSGANEQFF. The CDR3 DNA is TGTGCCAGCAGTGGCGCGAATGAGCAGTTCTTC. Filled out from reference TRBV25-1 and TRBJ2-1, the complete variable domain reads EADIYQTPRYLVIGTGKKITLECSQTMGHDKMYWYQQDPGMELHLIHYSYGVNSTEKGDLSSESTVSRIRTEHFPLTLESARPSHTSQYLCASSGANEQFFGPGTRLTVL.

This clonotype was recorded a few times. The chain combines TRBV4-1 with TRBJ2-7, with D maybe TRBD1 (8 bases). The germline V gene has CDR1 MGHRA and CDR2 YSYEKL. The length of the CDR3 is 16 residues. V was pared by 1 base and J by 9 bases, with 22 bases between. CDR3 sequence reads: CASSQGDRGGVVGQYF. The CDR3 bases are TGCGCCAGCAGCCAAGGTGACAGGGGAGGGGTTGTAGGGCAGTACTTC.

V is TRBV5-6 and J is TRBJ2-3; TRBD2 matches at 9 bases. Trimming removed 0 bases from V and 4 bases from J; junction bases left unmatched: 3. Germline V gene sequence: CDR1 SGHDT, CDR2 YYEEEE. The CDR3 covers 15 residues. The CDR3 protein is CASSLEGLAADTQYF. CDR3 DNA: TGTGCCAGCAGCTTGGAGGGACTAGCAGCAGATACGCAGTATTTT.

The genes are TRBV12-3 or TRBV12-4 and TRBJ2-7; perhaps TRBD2 as D (6 bases). V was pared by 3 bases and J by 4 bases, with 16 bases between. This CDR3 has 15 amino acids. CDR3 DNA: TGTGCCAGCAGTTTTGAGGCGGGATTTCAGTACGAGCAGTACTTC. Translation gives CASSFEAGFQYEQYF.

This clonotype was counted between two and nine times. This chain links TRBV28 with TRBJ2-4; TRBD2 aligns across 10 bases. Germline CDR1 MDHEN, CDR2 SYDVKM. The CDR3 consists of 16 residues. V was clipped by 5 bases and J by 0 bases; unmatched bases: 4. The CDR3 loop is CASSPRLAGAKNIQYF. In DNA, the CDR3 is TGTGCCAGCAGTCCTCGACTAGCGGGAGCCAAAAACATTCAGTACTTC. Using reference TRBV28 and TRBJ2-4 for the parts outside the CDR3, the full variable domain is DVKVTQSSRYLVKRTGEKVFLECVQDMDHENMFWYRQDPGLGLRLIYFSYDVKMKEKGDIPEGYSVSREKKERFSLILESASTNQTSMYLCASSPRLAGAKNIQYFGAGTRLSVL.

Points on this clonotype: This may arise from a read error, as a much more abundant clone is one base away. The chain couples TRBV27 to TRBJ2-5; TRBD2 matches 7 bases. Germline CDR1 is MNHEY and CDR2 is SMNVEV (reference sequence). There are 14 residues in the CDR3. CDR3 nucleotides: TGTGTCAGCAAGGTCACTAGCGACCAAGAGACCCAGTACTTC. Its protein is CVSKVTSDQETQYF.

This clonotype was detected a few times. The rearrangement joins TRBV6-5 to TRBJ1-2; the D gene is possibly TRBD1 (5 bases). V was clipped by 2 bases and J by 6 bases, with 10 bases between them. Per germline, CDR1 MNHEY and CDR2 SVGAGI. The CDR3 is 13 residues long. CDR3 sequence: CASSYRGEDGYTF. In DNA form, the CDR3 reads TGTGCCAGCAGTTACCGGGGGGAGGATGGCTACACCTTC.

DNA for the CDR3: TGTGCCATCAGTGATGGCATACACTACGAGCAGTACGTC. Protein product: CAISDGIHYEQYV. The chain links TRBV10-3 to TRBJ2-7; D gene ambiguous. This CDR3 comprises 13 residues. CDR1 and CDR2 from the germline V gene are ENHRY and SYGVKD. Trimming removed 3 bases from V and 3 bases from J, with 9 bases in between.

The J gene is TRBJ2-3, the V gene TRBV18; D call uncertain. V lost 3 bases to trimming and J lost 1 base, with 11 bases between them. The length of the CDR3 is 15 residues. Germline V lookup: CDR1 KGHSH, CDR2 LQKENI. The CDR3 region has the DNA TGTGCCAGCTCACCCTCGAGTCTGGGCACAGATACGCAGTATTTT. This sequence encodes CASSPSSLGTDTQYF. Based on the CDR3 plus reference TRBV18 and TRBJ2-3, the full variable domain is NAGVMQNPRHLVRRRGQEARLRCSPMKGHSHVYWYRQLPEEGLKFMVYLQKENIIDESGMPKERFSAEFPKEGPSILRIQQVVRGDSAAYFCASSPSSLGTDTQYFGPGTRLTVL.

The table lists this clonotype with many counts. The chain combines TRBV2 with TRBJ2-1, with TRBD2 matching 10 bases. The germline V gene has CDR1 SNHLY and CDR2 FYNNEI. The CDR3 is 15 amino acids. V shed 7 bases, J shed 8 bases, and the junction held 11 bases outside the gene matches. The CDR3 reads CASNIIAGGLDEQFF. CDR3 sequence (DNA): TGTGCCAGCAACATTATAGCGGGGGGTCTGGATGAGCAGTTCTTC.

This clonotype was detected only a few times. The chain carries TRBV12-3 or TRBV12-4 and TRBJ2-3, with D possibly being TRBD1 (6 bases). The CDR3 loop spans 16 amino acids. Trimming took 6 bases from V and 3 from J, leaving 19 bases between them. The CDR3 sequence is CASSPDYRVGTDTQYF. CDR3 coding DNA: TGTGCCAGCAGCCCAGATTACAGGGTCGGGACAGATACGCAGTATTTT.

The CDR3 nucleotides read TGTGCCAGCAGTTTCGCCTATAATTCACCCCTCCACTTT. It specifies CASSFAYNSPLHF. The chain is built from TRBV12-3 or TRBV12-4 and TRBJ1-6; no clear D gene. V was pared by 3 bases and J by 2 bases, with 2 bases between. The CDR3 runs to 13 residues.

This clonotype occurred a few times. V and J are TRBV7-3 and TRBJ2-1; 9 nucleotides agree with TRBD2. Germline trimming cut 1 base from V and 3 bases from J; bases unmatched to any gene: 10. Germline CDR1 and CDR2: SGHTA and FQGTGA. The CDR3 sequence is 18 residues long. The CDR3 bases are TGTGCCAGCAGCTTAAGGCCCCTGGGTAGCGGGAGCTACAATGAGCAGTTCTTC. Translated: CASSLRPLGSGSYNEQFF.